These 20 T cell receptor beta chains originate from one sample sequenced in a study of blood T cell repertoires in COVID-19. Generated by immunoSEQ multiplex PCR, the TCRdb table keeps only in-frame clones and is missing some. The repertoire holds some 25,000 clones, 92% seen once, with 32% in the top ten. Sequencing was done on a sample of peripheral blood. Receptors were obtained from a man aged 70-80 years with active COVID-19.

The chain employs TRBV18 and TRBJ1-4; D not certain. V was pared by 1 base and J by 0 bases, with 9 bases between. This CDR3 has 16 amino acids. Germline CDR1 and CDR2: KGHSH and LQKENI. The DNA of the CDR3 is TGTGCCAGCTCACCACTGACGGGTGCAACTAATGAAAAACTGTTTTTT. This sequence encodes CASSPLTGATNEKLFF. Combining the CDR3 with reference TRBV18 and TRBJ1-4 gives the whole variable domain NAGVMQNPRHLVRRRGQEARLRCSPMKGHSHVYWYRQLPEEGLKFMVYLQKENIIDESGMPKERFSAEFPKEGPSILRIQQVVRGDSAAYFCASSPLTGATNEKLFFGSGTQLSVL.

V and J are TRBV10-3 and TRBJ1-5; D unresolved. This CDR3 spans 13 amino acids. Germline V gene sequence: CDR1 ENHRY, CDR2 SYGVKD. V shed 0 bases and J shed 6 bases, with 6 bases lying between them. CDR3 DNA: TGTGCCATCAGTGAGTCGGTAGTTCAGCCCCAGCATTTT. The encoded protein is CAISESVVQPQHF.

This rearrangement joins TRBV29-1 to TRBJ1-2, with D perhaps TRBD1 (5 bases). Per the germline V gene, CDR1 is SQVTM and CDR2 is ANQGSEA. V was shortened by 3 bases and J by 4 bases, with 12 bases between the two germline ends. The CDR3 has 13 residues. CDR3 nucleotide sequence: TGCAGCGTTGAGGAGGGGAAGTCCTATGGCTACACCTTC. The encoded protein is CSVEEGKSYGYTF.

The chain uses TRBV10-3 and TRBJ2-7; tentative D call: TRBD2 (5 bases). The V end was cut by 0 bases, the J end by 7 bases, with 7 bases between. CDR1 and CDR2 from the germline V gene are ENHRY and SYGVKD. This CDR3 has 12 amino acids. The CDR3 protein is CAISESTGEQYF. For the CDR3, the DNA is TGTGCCATCAGTGAGTCGACGGGAGAGCAGTACTTC.

The chain carries TRBV7-8 and TRBJ2-1, with 10 bases identical to TRBD2. The CDR3 runs 15 residues. Germline V CDR1 and CDR2: SGHVS, FQNEAQ. After removal of 5 bases from V and 3 bases from J, the junction contained 4 bases not matched to a gene. The CDR3 protein is CASSALAGVYNEQFF. CDR3 DNA: TGTGCCAGCAGCGCCCTAGCGGGGGTCTACAATGAGCAGTTCTTC.

The V and J genes are TRBV28 and TRBJ1-3; D possibly corresponds to TRBD1 (6 bases). The length of the CDR3 is 14 residues. The germline V and J ends were trimmed by 8 bases and 3 bases, with 14 bases remaining between them. Germline V gene sequence: CDR1 MDHEN, CDR2 SYDVKM. The DNA for the CDR3 is TGTGCCAGCCGGAACAGGGAAGGTGGAAACACCATATATTTT. It yields the protein CASRNREGGNTIYF. The full variable domain, in which reference TRBV28 and TRBJ1-3 provide the parts outside the CDR3, is DVKVTQSSRYLVKRTGEKVFLECVQDMDHENMFWYRQDPGLGLRLIYFSYDVKMKEKGDIPEGYSVSREKKERFSLILESASTNQTSMYLCASRNREGGNTIYFGEGSWLTVV.

The chain employs TRBV9 and TRBJ1-1; D unclear. Looked up from germline, CDR1 is SGDLS and CDR2 is YYNGEE. The ends were cut back, 3 bases at V and 0 bases at J, with 6 bases in the middle. This CDR3 region has 13 residues. The CDR3 sequence is CASSAEMNTEAFF. The CDR3 DNA follows: TGTGCCAGCAGCGCAGAAATGAACACTGAAGCTTTCTTT.

The chain couples TRBV5-6 to TRBJ1-2; a weak D match, TRBD1 (6 bases). The germline gives CDR1 SGHDT, CDR2 YYEEEE. CDR3 size: 15 residues. V lost 4 bases to trimming and J lost 1 base, with 14 bases between them. CDR3 loop: CASSPQGNGNYGYTF. CDR3 nucleotides: TGTGCCAGCAGCCCACAGGGAAATGGTAACTATGGCTACACCTTC.

The V and J genes are TRBV12-3 or TRBV12-4 and TRBJ1-6, with D unresolved. Trimming stripped 3 bases from V and 10 bases from J, with 7 bases between. The CDR3 sequence is 12 residues long. The CDR3, as DNA: TGTGCCAGCAGTTTGAGGAGGTCACCCCTCCACTTT. This encodes CASSLRRSPLHF.

In DNA form, the CDR3 reads TGTGCCAGCAGTGGGGGGCGGGAGGTAAATGAGCAGTTCTTC. This gives the protein CASSGGREVNEQFF. The gene calls are TRBV6-6 and TRBJ2-1; 8 positions match TRBD2. The J segment lost 7 bases and the V segment lost 5 bases, leaving 7 bases of the junction unmatched. The CDR3 has 14 amino acids. Germline assignment: CDR1 MNHNY and CDR2 SVGAGI (reference sequence).

The chain is built from TRBV18 and TRBJ2-7; possibly TRBD2 for D (7 bases). V lost 0 bases and J lost 0, with 12 bases in between. CDR3 size: 16 residues. Germline lookup yields CDR1 KGHSH and CDR2 LQKENI. CDR3 protein: CASSPPAGAFSYEQYF. The CDR3 DNA sequence: TGTGCCAGCTCACCACCGGCGGGGGCCTTCTCCTACGAGCAGTACTTC. The full variable domain, completed using reference TRBV18 and TRBJ2-7, is NAGVMQNPRHLVRRRGQEARLRCSPMKGHSHVYWYRQLPEEGLKFMVYLQKENIIDESGMPKERFSAEFPKEGPSILRIQQVVRGDSAAYFCASSPPAGAFSYEQYFGPGTRLTVT.

The J gene is TRBJ2-7, the V gene TRBV6-2 or TRBV6-3; 7 bases map to TRBD1. The CDR3 runs 14 residues. Germline CDR1 MNHEY, CDR2 SVGEGT. V lost 6 bases to trimming and J lost 0 bases; unmatched junction nucleotides: 5. The DNA of the CDR3 is TGTGCCAGCAGCGCGAGGACAGGCTCCTACGAGCAGTACTTC. Translated: CASSARTGSYEQYF.

This chain connects TRBV4-3 to TRBJ2-1; D unclear. Germline V gives CDR1 LGHNA, CDR2 YSLEER. Trimming cost V 4 bases and J 0 bases, with 10 bases left between them. CDR3 size: 15 residues. CDR3 protein: CASSLQVNSYNEQFF. CDR3 nucleotides: TGCGCCAGCAGCCTTCAGGTAAACTCCTACAATGAGCAGTTCTTC.

The V call is TRBV6-5, the J call TRBJ2-7; no clear D gene. Per the germline V gene, CDR1 is MNHEY and CDR2 is SVGAGI. Trimming shortened V by 5 bases and J by 0 bases, and 11 bases separated the two germline ends. CDR3 length: 14 residues. The CDR3 bases are TGTGCCAGCAGTACAGTCTTTAGCTCCTACGAGCAGTACTTC. Translating it yields CASSTVFSSYEQYF.

The chain couples TRBV7-2 to TRBJ2-7; weak D call: TRBD2 (6 bases). CDR3 length equals 15 residues. V lost 3 bases, J lost 6 bases, and 18 bases lay in between. Germline V gives CDR1 SGHTA, CDR2 FQGNSA. The CDR3 here is CASSLRLGRGLEQYF. The CDR3 coding sequence is TGTGCCAGCAGCTTGCGACTTGGAAGGGGACTCGAGCAGTACTTC.

The chain combines TRBV10-3 with TRBJ1-2; tentative D call: TRBD1 (5 bases). Germline CDR1 and CDR2: ENHRY and SYGVKD. This CDR3 has 17 amino acids. Trimming cost V 3 bases and J 5 bases, with 22 bases left between them. The CDR3 DNA reads TGTGCCATCAGTGAAATCGTAGAGAAGACAGTGAAATATGGCTACACCTTC. Translating gives CAISEIVEKTVKYGYTF.

This sequence joins TRBV6-1 and TRBJ2-7; 8 bases map to TRBD1. CDR3 size: 18 residues. With V trimmed by 2 bases and J by 3 bases, 15 bases remained unmatched. CDR1 and CDR2 (germline): MNHNS, SASEGT. CDR3 loop: CASSERGGGRGLSYEQYF. CDR3 sequence (DNA): TGTGCCAGCAGTGAAAGAGGCGGAGGCAGGGGGCTAAGCTACGAGCAGTACTTC.

This clone was picked up one time. The rearrangement links TRBV30 to TRBJ2-5; no clear D gene. The length of the CDR3 is 12 residues. Germline V lookup: CDR1 GTSNPN, CDR2 SVGIG (reference sequence). Trimming cost V 8 bases and J 5 bases, with 15 bases left between them. The CDR3 DNA sequence: TGTGCCCGCAGTGGCGTGCCGGAGACCCAGTACTTC. Its translation: CARSGVPETQYF.

The chain is built from TRBV9 and TRBJ1-5; a possible D gene is TRBD1 (5 bases). CDR1 is SGDLS, CDR2 YYNGEE, per germline. This CDR3 has 15 residues. Trimming left V 2 bases short and J 1 base short, with 10 bases between. CDR3 sequence reads: CASSVGGSSNQPQHF. Written as DNA, the CDR3 is TGTGCCAGCAGCGTGGGGGGGTCGAGCAATCAGCCCCAGCATTTT. The full variable domain, its missing parts supplied by reference TRBV9 and TRBJ1-5, is DSGVTQTPKHLITATGQRVTLRCSPRSGDLSVYWYQQSLDQGLQFLIQYYNGEERAKGNILERFSAQQFPDLHSELNLSSLELGDSALYFCASSVGGSSNQPQHFGDGTRLSIL.

The gene calls are TRBV7-3 and TRBJ2-3; tentatively, D is TRBD1 (7 bases). Per germline, CDR1 SGHTA and CDR2 FQGTGA. The CDR3 totals 14 residues. V was pared by 4 bases and J by 8 bases, with 16 bases between. CDR3: CASSSTGARGTQYF. As DNA, the CDR3 is TGTGCCAGCAGCTCAACAGGGGCGCGGGGTACGCAGTATTTT.